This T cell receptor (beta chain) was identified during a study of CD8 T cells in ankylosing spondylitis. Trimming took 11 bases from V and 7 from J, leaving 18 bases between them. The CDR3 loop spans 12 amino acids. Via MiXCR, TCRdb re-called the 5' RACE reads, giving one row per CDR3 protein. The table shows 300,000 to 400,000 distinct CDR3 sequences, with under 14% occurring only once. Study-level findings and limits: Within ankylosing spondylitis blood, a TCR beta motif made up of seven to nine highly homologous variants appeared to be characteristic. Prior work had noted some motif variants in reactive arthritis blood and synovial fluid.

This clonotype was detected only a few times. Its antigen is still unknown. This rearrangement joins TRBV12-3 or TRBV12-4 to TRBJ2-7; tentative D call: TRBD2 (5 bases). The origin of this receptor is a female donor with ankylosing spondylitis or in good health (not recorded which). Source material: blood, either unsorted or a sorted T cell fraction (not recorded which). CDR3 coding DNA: TGTGCCCTCACCCAAGGGCCGGGGGAGCAGTACTTC. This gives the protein CALTQGPGEQYF.